Listed here are 4 T cell receptor beta chains from one sample, sequenced in a study of early T cells in non-severe SARS-CoV-2 infection. TCRdb itself ran the 5' RACE reads through MiXCR, one entry per CDR3 protein. The table has approximately 31,000 distinct CDR3 sequences, around 6.6% seen once. Sequences were obtained from whole blood. The receptors derive from an adult who was a healthcare worker with PCR-confirmed SARS-CoV-2 infection or an uninfected control (not recorded which).

This clonotype was detected ten times or more. The chain combines TRBV20-1 with TRBJ2-1, with 10 bases identical to TRBD2. Germline V gene lookup returns CDR1 DFQATT and CDR2 SNEGSKA (reference sequence). This CDR3 contains 15 residues. Trimming took 5 bases from V and 10 from J; bases not matched to a gene: 14. Here the CDR3 DNA reads TGCAGTGCTCGACGGAGCGGGAGGGCCTCCAGCGAGCAGTTCTTC. It codes for CSARRSGRASSEQFF.

This chain uses TRBV29-1 with TRBJ2-5; the D gene could be TRBD1 or TRBD2 (5 bases each). V lost 7 bases, J lost 4 bases, and 13 bases lay in between. The CDR3 has 12 amino acids. Germline V gene data show CDR1 as SQVTM and CDR2 as ANQGSEA. CDR3 region: CSARERGETQYF. CDR3 in DNA: TGCAGCGCCCGAGAGAGGGGAGAGACCCAGTACTTC.

This clonotype was detected many times. The genes are TRBV6-5 and TRBJ2-3; maybe TRBD1 (5 bases). CDR3 length equals 21 residues. The ends were cut back, 9 bases at V and 3 bases at J, with 37 bases in the middle. Germline CDR1 reads MNHEY; CDR2 reads SVGAGI. In nucleotides, the CDR3 is TGTGCCAGACTTAAGGGGCCTACGAGTTCAGCTACCAGTGGCCCAACAGATACGCAGTATTTT. Amino acids: CARLKGPTSSATSGPTDTQYF.

This clonotype was seen many times. The J gene is TRBJ1-2, the V gene TRBV28, with TRBD1 matching over 8 bases. CDR1 and CDR2 from the germline V gene are MDHEN and SYDVKM. The CDR3 is made up of 14 amino acids. Trimming cost V 6 bases and J 5 bases; bases outside gene matches: 8. The CDR3 is CASRLSGGTYGYTF. Written as DNA, the CDR3 is TGTGCCAGCAGATTGTCAGGGGGCACGTATGGCTACACCTTC.